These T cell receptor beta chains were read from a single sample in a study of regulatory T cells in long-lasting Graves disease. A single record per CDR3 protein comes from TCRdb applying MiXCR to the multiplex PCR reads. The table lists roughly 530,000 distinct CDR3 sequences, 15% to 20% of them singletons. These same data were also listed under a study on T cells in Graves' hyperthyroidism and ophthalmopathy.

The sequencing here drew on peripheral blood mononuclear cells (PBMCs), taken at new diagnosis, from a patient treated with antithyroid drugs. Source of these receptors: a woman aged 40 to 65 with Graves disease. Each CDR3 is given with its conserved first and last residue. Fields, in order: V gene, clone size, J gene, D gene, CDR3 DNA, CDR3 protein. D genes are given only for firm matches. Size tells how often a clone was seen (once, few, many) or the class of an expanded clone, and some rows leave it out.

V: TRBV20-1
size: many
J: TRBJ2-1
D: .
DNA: TGCAGTGCTAGCCGGAGCACCCACAATGAGCAGTTCTTC
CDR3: CSASRSTHNEQFF

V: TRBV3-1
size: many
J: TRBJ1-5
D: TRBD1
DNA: TGTGCCAGCAGCCACGACAGGGGTCAGCCCCAGCATTTT
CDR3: CASSHDRGQPQHF

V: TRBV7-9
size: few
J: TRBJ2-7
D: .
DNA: TGTGCCAGCGCAGGAAGGACCTTGGACGAGCAGTACTTC
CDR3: CASAGRTLDEQYF

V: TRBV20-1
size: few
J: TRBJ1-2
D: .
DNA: TGCAGTGCTAGAGATCCCCAAACGGGCGGCTACACCTTC
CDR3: CSARDPQTGGYTF

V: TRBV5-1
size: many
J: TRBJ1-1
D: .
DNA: TGTGCCAGCAGCCCCCGGGGGGCTACGAACACTGAAGCTTTCTTT
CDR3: CASSPRGATNTEAFF

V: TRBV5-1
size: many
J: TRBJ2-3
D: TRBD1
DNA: TGCGCCAGCAGCTATGGGGACAGGGTTACAGATACGCAGTATTTT
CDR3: CASSYGDRVTDTQYF

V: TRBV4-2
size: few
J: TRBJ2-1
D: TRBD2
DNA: TGTGCCAGCAGTCCAGCGAGTAGCGGGGGGTCTGAGCAGTTCTTC
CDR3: CASSPASSGGSEQFF

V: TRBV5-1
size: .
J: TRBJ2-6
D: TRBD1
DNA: TGCGCCAGCAGCTTGGAGAGACAGGGGGCGGCTGGGGCCAACGTCCTGACTTTC
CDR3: CASSLERQGAAGANVLTF

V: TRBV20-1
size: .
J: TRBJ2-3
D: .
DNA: TGCAGTGCTAGAGTACTCTTCGGAAGCACAGATACGCAGTATTTT
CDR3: CSARVLFGSTDTQYF

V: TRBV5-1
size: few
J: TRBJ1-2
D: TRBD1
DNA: TGCGCCAGCAGCTTGGTACCGGGGGACAGCGTCTATGGCTACACCTTC
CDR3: CASSLVPGDSVYGYTF

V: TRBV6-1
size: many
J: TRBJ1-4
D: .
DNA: TGTGCCAGCAGCCAGGGAGGCGGAAAACTGTTTTTT
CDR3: CASSQGGGKLFF

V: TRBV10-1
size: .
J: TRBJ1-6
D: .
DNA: TGCGCCAGCAGTGAGTCTGGATATAATTCACCCCTCCACTTT
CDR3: CASSESGYNSPLHF

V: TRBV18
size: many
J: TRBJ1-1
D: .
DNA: TGTGCCAGCTCACCCTCTGGGGCGCGGGGCACTGAAGCTTTCTTT
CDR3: CASSPSGARGTEAFF

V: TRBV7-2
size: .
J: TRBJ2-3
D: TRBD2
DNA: TGTGCCAGCAGCTATCCGGGACTAGCGGCCACAGATACGCAGTATTTT
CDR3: CASSYPGLAATDTQYF

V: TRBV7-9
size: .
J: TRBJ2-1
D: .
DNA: TGTGCCAGCAGCTTAATGCCTGCCCAAGATAATGAGCAGTTCTTC
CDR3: CASSLMPAQDNEQFF

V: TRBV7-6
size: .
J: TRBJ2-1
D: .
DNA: TGTGCCAGCAGTCAGTTCGGGCTAAATGAGCAGTTCTTC
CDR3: CASSQFGLNEQFF

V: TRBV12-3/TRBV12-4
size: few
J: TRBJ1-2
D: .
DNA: TGTGCCAGCAGTTTTGGGGGGGGGCAGGGTAACTATGGCTACACCTTC
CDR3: CASSFGGGQGNYGYTF

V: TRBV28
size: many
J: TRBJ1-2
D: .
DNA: TGTGCCAGCCATGATAGTGTCGCTTATGGCTACACCTTC
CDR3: CASHDSVAYGYTF

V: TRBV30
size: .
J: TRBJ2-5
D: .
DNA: TGTGCCTGGGGGGGCCTAGCCCGTGGGTCCCAGTACTTC
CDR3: CAWGGLARGSQYF

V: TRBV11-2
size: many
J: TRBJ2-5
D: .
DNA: TGTGCCAGCAGCCACAGCCAGGTCTCCGAGGGGCAGACCCAGTACTTC
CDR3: CASSHSQVSEGQTQYF

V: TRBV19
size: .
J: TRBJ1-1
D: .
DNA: TGTGCCAGTAGTAAGGAAAGGGACACTGAAGCTTTCTTT
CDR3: CASSKERDTEAFF

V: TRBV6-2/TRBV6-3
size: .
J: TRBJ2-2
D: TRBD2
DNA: TGTGCCAGCCGTAACGGGGGGGCCACCGGGGAGCTGTTTTTT
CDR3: CASRNGGATGELFF

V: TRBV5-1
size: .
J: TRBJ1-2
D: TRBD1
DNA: TGCGCCAGCAGCTCAACCGGGACAGGGGATGGCCACACCTTC
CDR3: CASSSTGTGDGHTF

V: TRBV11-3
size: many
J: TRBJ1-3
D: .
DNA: TGTGCCAGCAGCTGGGGGGCGGATTCTGGAAACACCATATATTTT
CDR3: CASSWGADSGNTIYF